This is a list of T cell receptor beta chains from one sample in a study of T cell responses to AZD1222 COVID-19 vaccine. Assay: immunoSEQ multiplex PCR; the TCRdb copy retains only in-frame clones and omits some. Here the sample spans 75,000 to 80,000 clones, about 90% being singletons. The specimen was peripheral blood, collected 28 days after the second AZD1222 dose. These receptors all come from an adult who received the AZD1222 COVID-19 vaccine. CDR3s include the opening cysteine and the closing phenylalanine or tryptophan. A D gene is named only where the DNA matches it firmly. Part of the rows lack a size; the others show once, few, many or a class for expanded clones.

V	size	J	D	CDR3	DNA
TRBV6-5	-	TRBJ2-7	TRBD1	CASSSYRGLSYEQYF	TGTGCCAGCAGTTCCTACAGGGGGCTCTCCTACGAGCAGTACTTC
TRBV7-3	-	TRBJ2-4	-	CASSYLEAGGKNIQYF	TGTGCCAGCAGCTACTTAGAAGCGGGTGGCAAAAACATTCAGTACTTC
TRBV28	-	TRBJ2-7	-	CASKGGGATYEQYF	TGTGCCAGCAAGGGTGGCGGGGCTACCTACGAGCAGTACTTC
TRBV4-3	-	TRBJ2-6	-	CASSQDGVSGANVLTF	TGCGCCAGCAGCCAAGATGGGGTCTCTGGGGCCAACGTCCTGACTTTC
TRBV30	-	TRBJ1-3	-	CAWRGSGNTIYF	TGTGCCTGGCGGGGCTCTGGAAACACCATATATTTT
TRBV24-1	-	TRBJ2-5	-	CATGGGNQETQYF	TGTGCCACAGGAGGAGGGAACCAAGAGACCCAGTACTTC
TRBV6-5	few	TRBJ1-2	-	CASIDLRNYGYTF	TGTGCCAGCATAGATTTGCGTAACTATGGCTACACCTTC
TRBV7-9	-	TRBJ1-1	-	CASRPGSRGGDTEAFF	TGTGCCAGCAGACCAGGTAGTAGGGGAGGAGACACTGAAGCTTTCTTT
TRBV6-4	-	TRBJ1-1	-	CASSLQLNTEAFF	TGTGCCAGCAGCCTCCAGTTGAACACTGAAGCTTTCTTT
TRBV15	few	TRBJ1-5	-	CATSRVLYQPQHF	TGTGCCACCAGCAGAGTGTTATATCAGCCCCAGCATTTT
TRBV4-1	-	TRBJ2-3	-	CASSQDGGEDTQYF	TGCGCCAGCAGCCAAGATGGAGGGGAAGATACGCAGTATTTT
TRBV6-6	-	TRBJ1-2	-	CASSAASNYGYTF	TGTGCCAGCAGCGCCGCCAGCAACTATGGCTACACCTTC
TRBV3-1/TRBV3-2	-	TRBJ1-6	-	CASSPGVGSSPLHF	TGTGCCAGCAGCCCTGGGGTAGGGAGTTCACCCCTCCACTTT
TRBV4-1	-	TRBJ2-5	TRBD2	CASSPGRGLAVQETQYF	TGCGCCAGCAGCCCCGGCCGCGGCCTAGCGGTACAAGAGACCCAGTACTTC
TRBV27	-	TRBJ2-6	-	CASRGRSGANVLTF	TGTGCCAGCAGAGGGCGGAGTGGGGCCAACGTCCTGACTTTC
TRBV7-2	-	TRBJ1-2	TRBD1	CASSLALGQVGYGYTF	TGTGCCAGCAGCTTAGCCCTGGGACAGGTCGGCTATGGCTACACCTTC
TRBV9	medium-sized	TRBJ1-4	TRBD1	CASSVYRGVGEKLFF	TGTGCCAGCAGCGTTTACAGGGGAGTTGGTGAAAAACTGTTTTTT
TRBV27	-	TRBJ1-4	TRBD1	CASSWTGGVEKLFF	TGTGCCAGCAGTTGGACAGGGGGCGTTGAAAAACTGTTTTTT
TRBV7-9	-	TRBJ2-2	TRBD1	CASSSTGGGPTGELFF	TGTGCCAGCAGCTCTACAGGGGGAGGCCCCACCGGGGAGCTGTTTTTT
TRBV18	-	TRBJ2-7	TRBD2	CASSPGGGPSYEQYF	TGTGCCAGCTCACCAGGCGGGGGTCCCTCCTACGAGCAGTACTTC
TRBV19	-	TRBJ2-7	-	CASSISTNTYEQYF	TGTGCCAGTAGTATTTCGACAAATACCTACGAGCAGTACTTC
TRBV28	once	TRBJ1-4	-	CASSPLSAAVEKLFF	TGTGCCAGCAGTCCCTTGTCTGCTGCGGTTGAAAAACTGTTTTTT
TRBV10-3	-	TRBJ1-5	-	CAISEAQGGGRQPQHF	TGTGCCATCAGTGAGGCCCAAGGAGGGGGGCGTCAGCCCCAGCATTTT
TRBV27	-	TRBJ2-1	TRBD2	CASRLAGGPYNEQFF	TGTGCCAGCAGACTAGCGGGGGGGCCATACAATGAGCAGTTCTTC
TRBV6-5	-	TRBJ1-5	-	CASSPRTGNQPQHF	TGTGCCAGCAGCCCCCGGACAGGCAATCAGCCCCAGCATTTT
TRBV12-3/TRBV12-4	-	TRBJ1-4	-	CASSFTGVRELFF	TGTGCCAGCAGTTTCACGGGCGTAAGGGAACTGTTTTTT
TRBV4-1	few	TRBJ1-1	-	CASSQVGSKNTEAFF	TGCGCCAGCAGCCAAGTAGGCAGCAAGAACACTGAAGCTTTCTTT
TRBV29-1	-	TRBJ1-2	TRBD1	CSAEGYRGDGYTF	TGCAGCGCTGAGGGTTACAGGGGGGATGGCTACACCTTC
TRBV7-2	once	TRBJ1-3	TRBD1	CASSLRGQGVSGNTIYF	TGTGCCAGCAGCTTAAGAGGACAGGGTGTGTCTGGAAACACCATATATTTT
TRBV2	few	TRBJ1-2	TRBD1	CASSPGQGIYGYTF	TGTGCCAGCAGCCCGGGACAGGGGATCTATGGCTACACCTTC
TRBV28	-	TRBJ2-7	TRBD1	CASSLIQGSEQYF	TGTGCCAGCAGTCTTATACAGGGGTCGGAGCAGTACTTC
TRBV5-4	once	TRBJ2-7	-	CASSSRMGSWDEQYF	TGTGCCAGCAGCTCGAGGATGGGGTCCTGGGACGAGCAGTACTTC
TRBV27	-	TRBJ1-2	-	CASSLSTEGRYGYTF	TGTGCCAGCAGTTTATCGACCGAAGGACGCTATGGCTACACCTTC
TRBV23-1	-	TRBJ1-6	TRBD1	CASSQDRDSYNSPLHF	TGCGCCAGCAGTCAGGACAGGGATTCCTATAATTCACCCCTCCACTTT
TRBV30	-	TRBJ2-7	-	CAWSPPPRGRDRYEQYF	TGTGCCTGGAGTCCACCCCCGAGGGGGAGGGATAGGTACGAGCAGTACTTC
TRBV3-1/TRBV3-2	once	TRBJ2-7	TRBD2	CASSQRGEASYEQYF	TGTGCCAGCAGCCAACGGGGGGAGGCGTCCTACGAGCAGTACTTC
TRBV12-3/TRBV12-4	-	TRBJ2-5	-	CASSFQGETQYF	TGTGCCAGCAGTTTTCAAGGCGAGACCCAGTACTTC
TRBV6-5	-	TRBJ2-5	-	CASSLTGRGLETQYF	TGTGCCAGCAGCCTGACAGGTCGGGGGTTGGAGACCCAGTACTTC
TRBV19	-	TRBJ1-1	-	CASTYKQGHEAFF	TGTGCCAGTACTTACAAACAGGGCCACGAAGCTTTCTTT
TRBV3-1/TRBV3-2	-	TRBJ2-7	-	CASSQGRDGIFSYEQYF	TGTGCCAGCAGCCAAGGCCGGGACGGTATCTTTTCCTACGAGCAGTACTTC
TRBV11-2	-	TRBJ1-1	-	CASQDYMNTEAFF	TGTGCCAGCCAAGATTATATGAACACTGAAGCTTTCTTT
TRBV6-1	-	TRBJ2-3	TRBD2	CASSEVTRAGGQNTQYF	TGTGCCAGCAGTGAAGTAACTAGAGCGGGGGGGCAAAATACGCAGTATTTT
TRBV28	-	TRBJ2-3	TRBD2	CASSTRASGVTDTQYF	TGTGCCAGCAGTACCCGCGCTAGCGGGGTCACAGATACGCAGTATTTT
TRBV19	-	TRBJ2-1	-	CASSSDRLPDYNEQFF	TGTGCCAGTAGTTCCGACAGGCTACCTGACTACAATGAGCAGTTCTTC
TRBV28	-	TRBJ2-4	-	CASRRTGRLAKNIQYF	TGTGCCAGCAGGCGTACAGGGCGACTAGCCAAAAACATTCAGTACTTC
TRBV4-1	-	TRBJ1-5	-	CASSQGQTVGGQPQHF	TGCGCCAGCAGCCAAGGGCAAACGGTTGGGGGACAGCCCCAGCATTTT
TRBV7-3	-	TRBJ2-2	-	CASSLGMWPGELFF	TGTGCCAGCAGCTTAGGCATGTGGCCCGGGGAGCTGTTTTTT
TRBV5-1	-	TRBJ1-3	-	CASSATQSSGNTIYF	TGCGCCAGCAGCGCTACACAGAGCTCTGGAAACACCATATATTTT
TRBV4-2	-	TRBJ2-1	-	CASTTVGEQNEQFF	TGTGCCAGCACCACCGTTGGTGAGCAGAATGAGCAGTTCTTC
TRBV5-4	-	TRBJ2-7	-	CASSLAGSYEQYF	TGTGCCAGCAGCTTGGCCGGATCCTACGAGCAGTACTTC